Shown below are 3 T cell receptor beta chains from a single sample sequenced in a study of blood T cell repertoires in COVID-19. Method: immunoSEQ multiplex PCR; TCRdb's copy keeps in-frame clones and lacks some. The sample lists roughly 80,000 clones, around 80% seen once, with approximately 20% in the top ten. The sequencing input was peripheral blood. Every receptor here comes from a woman aged 55-69 years with acute or convalescent COVID-19.

CDR3 DNA: TGTGCCAGCAGTGAACCCCTAGGGGCGTTGAACACTGAAGCTTTCTTT. It encodes CASSEPLGALNTEAFF. This chain uses TRBV6-1 with TRBJ1-1, with D maybe TRBD1 (5 bases). There are 16 residues in the CDR3. V shed 2 bases and J shed 0 bases, with 13 bases lying between them. Germline-derived CDR1 and CDR2 are MNHNS and SASEGT.

V usage is TRBV5-6 and J usage is TRBJ1-6; tentatively, D is TRBD1 (6 bases). Between the trimmed V and J ends, which lost 1 base and 10 bases, there was a span of 12 bases. Germline CDR1 is SGHDT and CDR2 is YYEEEE. The CDR3 is 14 residues long. CDR3 sequence (DNA): TGTGCCAGCAGCTTGTCGCCAGGGGAATCACCCCTCCACTTT. Translation: CASSLSPGESPLHF.

J is TRBJ2-1 and V is TRBV2; a weak D match, TRBD2 (7 bases). Trimming shortened V by 6 bases and J by 13 bases, and 19 bases separated the two germline ends. Looked up from germline, CDR1 is SNHLY and CDR2 is FYNNEI. The CDR3 totals 13 residues. The chain's CDR3 is CASSDTGGSSQFF. CDR3 nucleotide sequence: TGTGCCAGCAGCGACACGGGGGGCTCAAGTCAGTTCTTC.